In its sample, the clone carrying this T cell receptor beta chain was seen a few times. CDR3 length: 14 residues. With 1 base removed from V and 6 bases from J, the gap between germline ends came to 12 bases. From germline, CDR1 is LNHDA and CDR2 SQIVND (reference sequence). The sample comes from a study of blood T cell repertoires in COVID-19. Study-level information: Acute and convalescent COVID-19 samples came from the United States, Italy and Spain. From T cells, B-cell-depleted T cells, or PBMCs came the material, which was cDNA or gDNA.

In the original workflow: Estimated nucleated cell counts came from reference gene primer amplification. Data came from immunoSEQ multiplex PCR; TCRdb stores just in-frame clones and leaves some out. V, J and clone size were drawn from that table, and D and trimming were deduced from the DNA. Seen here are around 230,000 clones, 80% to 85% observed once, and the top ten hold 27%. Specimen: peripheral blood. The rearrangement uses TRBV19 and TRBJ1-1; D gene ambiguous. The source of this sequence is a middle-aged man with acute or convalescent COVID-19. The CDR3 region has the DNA TGTGCCAGTAGTATAGGGGTTGGCGAGGCTGAAGCTTTCTTT. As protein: CASSIGVGEAEAFF. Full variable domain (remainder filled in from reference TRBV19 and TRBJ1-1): DGGITQSPKYLFRKEGQNVTLSCEQNLNHDAMYWYRQDPGQGLRLIYYSQIVNDFQKGDIAEGYSVSREKKESFPLTVTSAQKNPTAFYLCASSIGVGEAEAFFGQGTRLTVV.